This entry describes one T cell receptor (beta chain). The antigen it recognizes is unknown. Per-nucleotide qualities are absent, and no much larger clonotype sits a single base away. The record originates from a study of CD4 and CD8 cells across lung adenocarcinoma regions (dated by TCRdb to between 2017 and 2018). Study-level background: Intratumor heterogeneity of the T cell receptor repertoire was examined by comparing tumor centers with tumor margins.

Donors were patients with localized lung adenocarcinoma, a subtype of non-small cell lung cancer. The samples were taken from the margins of localized lung adenocarcinomas. CD8+ T cells from tumor tissue were profiled separately from CD4+ T cells for TCR repertoire analysis. The protocol used for the library was PCR. Sequencing instrument: HiSeq X Ten. TCRdb trimmed public reads at Q25 via fastp, called clones via MiXCR and kept in-frame beta chains. A single entry per CDR3 protein holds the most common genes and DNA from its merged rows. In this sample the table shows about 19,000 distinct CDR3 sequences, about 50% of which occur a single time. The ten largest clones capture about a third of the sample. Looking up the germline V gene yields CDR1 MNHNS and CDR2 SASEGT. V ends up 6 bases short and J 4 bases short, with an unmatched junction base count of 3. Taken from cysteine to phenylalanine, the CDR3 has 13 residues. This entry keeps only the CDR3 DNA: 39 bases, framed from base 1.

The sequencing input was CD8+ T cells from the margin of a lung tumor. The cell subset or site label of this sample denotes: tumor margin region. This TCR came from a male donor with lung adenocarcinoma. The CD4 and CD8 labels of this study may be unreliable. The chain is made from TRBV6-1 and TRBJ1-2; TRBD1 agrees with 9 junctional bases. The CDR3 region: CASRSTGGYGYTF. The nucleotide sequence is TGTGCCAGCAGATCGACAGGGGGCTATGGCTACACCTTC.